Presented here are 2 T cell receptor beta chains from one specimen sequenced in a study of T cell responses to AZD1222 COVID-19 vaccine. Using immunoSEQ multiplex PCR, the repertoire was profiled, and TCRdb retains in-frame clones only, with some absent. The table lists around 180,000 clones, over 75% of them singletons. Specimen: peripheral blood, collected on day 0 of AZD1222 vaccination. The receptors come from an adult in good health.

V usage is TRBV11-2 and J usage is TRBJ1-1, with unresolved D. Looked up from germline, CDR1 is SGHAT and CDR2 is FQNNGV. The CDR3 length is 14 residues. Trimming pared 0 bases from V and 4 bases from J, leaving 9 bases between. CDR3 residues: CASSLESQRTEAFF. CDR3 sequence (DNA): TGTGCCAGCAGCTTAGAAAGCCAGCGCACTGAAGCTTTCTTT. The full variable domain, with the rest looked up from reference TRBV11-2 and TRBJ1-1, is EAGVAQSPRYKIIEKRQSVAFWCNPISGHATLYWYQQILGQGPKLLIQFQNNGVVDDSQLPKDRFSAERLKGVDSTLKIQPAKLEDSAVYLCASSLESQRTEAFFGQGTRLTVV.

The chain has TRBV14 and TRBJ1-1; D might be TRBD1 (5 bases). The CDR3 spans 14 residues. Germline CDR1 is SGHDN and CDR2 is FVKESK. V lost 0 bases and J lost 5, with 10 bases in between. This chain's CDR3 is CASSQDWGGTEAFF. The CDR3 DNA reads as TGTGCCAGCAGCCAAGACTGGGGGGGAACTGAAGCTTTCTTT.